Below, one T cell receptor (beta chain) is given with its context. The V and J ends lost 4 bases and 6 bases respectively, with 7 bases between them. The CDR3 runs to 13 residues. Per the germline V gene, CDR1 is SGHAT and CDR2 is FQNNGV. These data come from a study of T cells after somatic rescue of genetic block. Generated by immunoSEQ multiplex PCR, the TCRdb table keeps only in-frame clones and is missing some. The sample includes around 100,000 clones, under 95% of them seen just once. The chain links TRBV11-2 to TRBJ1-6; D is unresolved. The clonotype originates from a woman between 18 and 30 years old. The sequenced sample consisted of peripheral blood mononuclear cells (PBMCs). CDR3 DNA: TGTGCCAGCAGCTACGACCCTAATTCACCCCTCCACTTT. Translated, it gives CASSYDPNSPLHF.